The rows below give T cell receptor beta chains drawn from one sample of a study of CD8+ T cells in alopecia areata. Sequenced by immunoSEQ multiplex PCR; TCRdb stores in-frame clones only, minus some. This table has about 140,000 clones, approximately 85% appearing once. Sample: CD8+ T cells sorted from blood, taken at week 4, from a patient treated with tofacitinib. The receptors shown here come from a human donor with alopecia areata. The CDR3 runs from the conserved cysteine through the conserved F or W. The order of the fields is CDR3 protein, CDR3 DNA, V gene, J gene, clone size, D gene. D genes are given only for firm matches. Not every row has a clone size; where given, it reads once, few, many or a size class.

CASSLSLSGNTGELFF	TGTGCCAGCAGCTTATCCCTGTCGGGGAACACCGGGGAGCTGTTTTTT	TRBV7-9	TRBJ2-2	NA	NA
CASSLGPISGGFADTQYF	TGCGCCAGCAGCTTGGGCCCCATTAGCGGGGGGTTCGCAGATACGCAGTATTTT	TRBV5-1	TRBJ2-3	once	TRBD2
CASSLESGLAFPGELFF	TGTGCCAGCAGCTTAGAATCGGGACTAGCTTTTCCCGGGGAGCTGTTTTTT	TRBV11-1	TRBJ2-2	NA	TRBD2
CASTSHRALGNSPLHF	TGTGCCAGCACCAGTCACAGGGCTCTCGGGAATTCACCCCTCCACTTT	TRBV28	TRBJ1-6	NA	NA
CASSVGNYGYTF	TGTGCCAGTAGTGTAGGCAACTATGGCTACACCTTC	TRBV19	TRBJ1-2	NA	NA
CAISDLGETSYNEQFF	TGTGCCATCAGTGATCTGGGGGAGACTTCCTACAATGAGCAGTTCTTC	TRBV10-3	TRBJ2-1	NA	NA
CSVVWGGATEAFF	TGCAGCGTTGTGTGGGGGGGTGCCACTGAAGCTTTCTTT	TRBV29-1	TRBJ1-1	NA	NA
CASSLVYEQYF	TGTGCCAGCAGCCTAGTTTACGAGCAGTACTTC	TRBV28	TRBJ2-7	NA	NA
CASGSGYEQYF	TGTGCCAGCGGCAGCGGATACGAGCAGTACTTC	TRBV7-9	TRBJ2-7	few	NA
CASSLLGQRNTEAFF	TGTGCCAGCAGCTTACTAGGACAGAGGAACACTGAAGCTTTCTTT	TRBV7-2	TRBJ1-1	NA	NA
CAWSSPLGLLHRATYEQYF	TGTGCCTGGAGTTCACCATTGGGACTCCTACATAGGGCAACCTACGAGCAGTACTTC	TRBV30	TRBJ2-7	NA	NA
CAISVGRGEAQPQHF	TGTGCCATCAGTGTTGGCAGGGGCGAGGCTCAGCCCCAGCATTTT	TRBV10-3	TRBJ1-5	NA	NA
CASSSTGAGHEQYF	TGTGCCAGTAGTTCAACAGGGGCAGGACACGAGCAGTACTTC	TRBV19	TRBJ2-7	NA	TRBD1
CARPERGQSSGANVLTF	TGCGCCAGACCTGAACGTGGACAGTCCTCTGGGGCCAACGTCCTGACTTTC	TRBV23-1	TRBJ2-6	once	NA
CAIAEGFYEQYF	TGTGCCATCGCGGAAGGGTTCTACGAGCAGTACTTC	TRBV10-3	TRBJ2-7	NA	NA
CASSPSHGYTF	TGTGCCAGCAGCCCAAGTCATGGCTACACCTTC	TRBV7-9	TRBJ1-2	NA	NA
CSVLLAGAFQETQYF	TGCAGCGTCCTCCTAGCGGGGGCCTTCCAAGAGACCCAGTACTTC	TRBV29-1	TRBJ2-5	few	TRBD2
CAWSGSSYDEQYF	TGTGCCTGGAGCGGGTCGAGTTATGACGAGCAGTACTTC	TRBV30	TRBJ2-7	NA	NA
CASSHRLAGGSTDTQYF	TGTGCCAGCAGCCACCGACTAGCGGGGGGGAGCACAGATACGCAGTATTTT	TRBV4-2	TRBJ2-3	NA	TRBD2
CASSPSGQGSYGYTF	TGTGCCAGCAGCCCGTCGGGACAGGGATCCTATGGCTACACCTTC	TRBV9	TRBJ1-2	NA	TRBD1
CASSPPGPLRAQHF	TGTGCCAGCTCACCACCGGGACCTCTGAGGGCCCAGCATTTT	TRBV18	TRBJ1-5	NA	NA
CASSAQGGGQPQHF	TGTGCCAGTTCAGCACAGGGTGGGGGTCAGCCCCAGCATTTT	TRBV19	TRBJ1-5	NA	NA
CASSHPRSGRGLSYNEQFF	TGCGCCAGCAGCCATCCAAGATCGGGGCGGGGCCTCTCCTACAATGAGCAGTTCTTC	TRBV4-1	TRBJ2-1	NA	NA
CASSLASGEAFF	TGTGCCAGCAGCTTAGCCTCAGGTGAAGCTTTCTTT	TRBV7-2	TRBJ1-1	once	NA
CAWSEGGGTYNEQFF	TGTGCCTGGAGTGAAGGCGGGGGGACCTACAATGAGCAGTTCTTC	TRBV30	TRBJ2-1	once	TRBD2
CASSPPIQRGGFEQYF	TGTGCCAGCAGCCCTCCGATCCAGCGGGGGGGCTTCGAGCAGTACTTC	TRBV7-9	TRBJ2-7	NA	TRBD2
CAWSVRPYEQYF	TGTGCCTGGAGTGTACGACCTTACGAGCAGTACTTC	TRBV30	TRBJ2-7	NA	NA
CASSDGGTRTEAFF	TGTGCCAGCAGTGACGGAGGGACAAGGACTGAAGCTTTCTTT	TRBV25-1	TRBJ1-1	once	NA
CASSIIQGVGEQFF	TGTGCCAGTAGTATAATCCAGGGGGTGGGTGAGCAGTTCTTC	TRBV19	TRBJ2-1	NA	TRBD1
CASDSANEKLFF	TGTGCCAGCGACTCGGCTAATGAAAAACTGTTTTTT	TRBV6-6	TRBJ1-4	NA	NA
CASSPAEFSGANVLTF	TGTGCCAGCTCACCGGCAGAGTTCTCTGGGGCCAACGTCCTGACTTTC	TRBV18	TRBJ2-6	once	NA
CASSPLHLSTDTQYF	TGCGCCAGCAGCCCCCTACACCTTAGCACAGATACGCAGTATTTT	TRBV4-1	TRBJ2-3	NA	NA
CASSLEGTSGVTDTQYF	TGCGCCAGCAGCCTGGAGGGGACTAGCGGGGTCACAGATACGCAGTATTTT	TRBV4-1	TRBJ2-3	NA	TRBD2
CASSLGRQGETQYF	TGTGCCAGCAGCTTGGGCCGGCAGGGCGAGACCCAGTACTTC	TRBV7-9	TRBJ2-5	once	NA
CASSLLTDSGYQETQYF	TGTGCCAGCAGCTTATTAACAGACTCGGGGTACCAAGAGACCCAGTACTTC	TRBV7-2	TRBJ2-5	NA	NA
CASHARRGVYNEQFF	TGTGCCAGCCATGCCAGGCGGGGGGTCTACAATGAGCAGTTCTTC	TRBV7-8	TRBJ2-1	NA	TRBD2
CASGFGNPGRGGTDTQYF	TGTGCTAGTGGTTTCGGTAATCCCGGACGAGGGGGCACAGATACGCAGTATTTT	TRBV12-5	TRBJ2-3	NA	NA
CASSFGTVNTGELFF	TGTGCCAGCAGCTTCGGGACAGTGAACACCGGGGAGCTGTTTTTT	TRBV7-9	TRBJ2-2	NA	TRBD1
CASSQDGAGRANEQFF	TGCGCCAGCAGCCAAGATGGGGCGGGGAGGGCCAATGAGCAGTTCTTC	TRBV4-1	TRBJ2-1	NA	TRBD2
CASSGGPDTDTQYF	TGTGCCAGCAGCGGGGGACCCGACACAGATACGCAGTATTTT	TRBV9	TRBJ2-3	NA	NA
CASSSGYYEQYF	TGTGCCAGCAGTTCCGGATACTACGAGCAGTACTTC	TRBV25-1	TRBJ2-7	NA	NA
CASSPGVNEQFF	TGTGCCAGCAGTCCCGGGGTAAATGAGCAGTTCTTC	TRBV6-5	TRBJ2-1	few	NA
CASSQEGFSYEQYF	TGTGCCAGCAGCCAAGAAGGATTTTCCTACGAGCAGTACTTC	TRBV14	TRBJ2-7	once	NA